A single sample gave rise to the 19 T cell receptor beta chains below, sequenced in a study of post-analysis software for immune sequencing data. Incorporated into the TCR beta cDNA libraries were unique molecular identifiers, which served to reduce PCR and sequencing biases. TCRdb analysed the PCR reads with MiXCR anew, one entry per CDR3 protein. This table has some 450,000 distinct CDR3 sequences, less than 45% appearing once. General study results and limits: Comparison of patients with controls showed five TRBV segments more frequent in patients, TRBV5-6, TRBV5-1 and TRBV20-1 among them.

Their target antigens are unknown. Sequencing used blood. These receptors originate from a girl aged 10 to 17 with multiple sclerosis.

The chain couples TRBV12-3 or TRBV12-4 to TRBJ1-5; the D is unclear. The CDR3 runs 14 residues. The V end was cut by 1 base, the J end by 9 bases, with 13 bases between. The DNA for the CDR3 is TGTGCCAGCAGTTTAGGTGTTCGGATTCGGCCCCAGCATTTT. It codes for CASSLGVRIRPQHF.

This clonotype was counted a few times. The chain has TRBV4-2 and TRBJ1-2, with D possibly being TRBD1 (6 bases). This CDR3 has 15 amino acids. Germline V gene lookup returns CDR1 LGHNA and CDR2 YNFKEQ. Trimming removed 0 bases from V and 2 bases from J, with 10 bases in between. The CDR3 sequence is CASSQEGAGNYGYTF. CDR3 in DNA: TGTGCCAGCAGCCAAGAGGGGGCGGGAAACTATGGCTACACCTTC.

The CDR3 DNA is TGTGCCAGCAGCCCAGAAAAGGGGACCTACGAGCAGTACTTC. Translation: CASSPEKGTYEQYF. The chain employs TRBV7-2 and TRBJ2-7; a weak D match, TRBD1 (5 bases). The CDR3 totals 14 residues. Germline V gene data show CDR1 as SGHTA and CDR2 as FQGNSA. V dropped 5 bases and J dropped 2 bases, with 13 bases sitting between them. Filled out from reference TRBV7-2 and TRBJ2-7, the complete variable domain reads GAGVSQSPSNKVTEKGKDVELRCDPISGHTALYWYRQSLGQGLEFLIYFQGNSAPDKSGLPSDRFSAERTGGSVSTLTIQRTQQEDSAVYLCASSPEKGTYEQYFGPGTRLTVT.

The V and J genes are TRBV10-3 and TRBJ1-5; D call uncertain. V lost 9 bases and J lost 0, with 12 bases in between. The CDR3 contains 14 residues. Germline V gives CDR1 ENHRY, CDR2 SYGVKD. This CDR3 reads CAIGREYSNQPQHF. DNA of the CDR3: TGTGCCATAGGGAGGGAGTATAGCAATCAGCCCCAGCATTTT.

This chain connects TRBV2 to TRBJ2-7, with TRBD1 identical over 7 bases. The germline CDR1 and CDR2 sequences are SNHLY and FYNNEI. The CDR3 runs to 13 residues. The V segment lost 7 bases and the J segment 3 bases; nucleotides outside the gene matches: 6. CDR3 in amino acids: CASIGQDHYEQYF. The CDR3 bases are TGTGCCAGCATCGGACAGGATCACTACGAGCAGTACTTC. The full variable domain, with the rest looked up from reference TRBV2 and TRBJ2-7, is EPEVTQTPSHQVTQMGQEVILRCVPISNHLYFYWYRQILGQKVEFLVSFYNNEISEKSEIFDDQFSVERPDGSNFTLKIRSTKLEDSAMYFCASIGQDHYEQYFGPGTRLTVT.

This chain uses TRBV7-2 with TRBJ2-7; 12 bases match TRBD2. The CDR3 covers 17 residues. The germline CDR1 and CDR2 sequences are SGHTA and FQGNSA. Losses at the gene ends were 3 bases for V and 4 bases for J; bases not matched to a gene: 10. For the CDR3, the DNA is TGTGCCAGCAGCTTCCCCGAGACTAGCGGGAGAACATACGAGCAGTACTTC. Amino acid sequence: CASSFPETSGRTYEQYF.

This clonotype was picked up a small number of times. The chain uses TRBV29-1 and TRBJ2-3; D remains unclear. CDR1 and CDR2 (germline): SQVTM, ANQGSEA. This CDR3 is built from 11 residues. V was shortened by 2 bases and J by 5 bases, with 5 bases between the two germline ends. The CDR3 DNA reads TGCAGCGTTGAAATAGGAGATACGCAGTATTTT. It specifies CSVEIGDTQYF.

The chain links TRBV11-2 to TRBJ1-2; D is possibly TRBD1 (5 bases). Per the germline V gene, CDR1 is SGHAT and CDR2 is FQNNGV. The CDR3 runs to 14 residues. Deletions cut 1 base from V and 2 bases from J, with 8 bases between. CDR3 sequence (DNA): TGTGCCAGCAGCTTAGGACGGGACAACTATGGCTACACCTTC. It translates to CASSLGRDNYGYTF.

The V and J genes are TRBV13 and TRBJ2-1; 14 positions agree with TRBD2. CDR1 is PRHDT and CDR2 is FYEKMQ in the germline V gene (reference sequence). The CDR3 covers 16 residues. V shed 8 bases, J shed 4 bases, and the junction held 7 bases outside the gene matches. This chain's CDR3 is CASSRTSGRYYNEQFF. In DNA form, the CDR3 reads TGTGCCAGCTCCCGGACTAGCGGGAGGTATTACAATGAGCAGTTCTTC.

The J gene is TRBJ2-5, the V gene TRBV15; 12 nucleotides match TRBD2. CDR3 length: 16 residues. The junction had 7 bases not matched to a gene; V was cut back by 3 bases and J by 5 bases. Germline values: CDR1 LNHNV, CDR2 YYDKDF (reference sequence). CDR3 in DNA: TGTGCCACCAGCAGGACTAGCGGGAGTTGGGGGGAGACCCAGTACTTC. Its translation: CATSRTSGSWGETQYF.

This clonotype was seen a handful of times. The CDR3 region is CASSSQQDLLVAGGPPYEQYF. CDR3 nucleotides: TGTGCCAGCAGTTCTCAACAAGATCTATTGGTAGCGGGAGGGCCTCCCTACGAGCAGTACTTC. This chain joins TRBV28 and TRBJ2-7; 11 bases map to TRBD2. V gave up 4 bases and J gave up 2 bases; unmatched junction bases: 22. Germline V gene data show CDR1 as MDHEN and CDR2 as SYDVKM. The CDR3 runs to 21 residues.

The chain is built from TRBV5-1 and TRBJ1-4; TRBD1 matches 11 bases. V was pared by 5 bases and J by 7 bases, with 10 bases of the junction left unmatched. The CDR3 runs to 16 residues. Germline V gene data show CDR1 as SGHRS and CDR2 as YFSETQ. As DNA, the CDR3 is TGCGCCAGCAGACCTCCCGGGACAGGGGGATCTGAAAAACTGTTTTTT. Amino acid sequence: CASRPPGTGGSEKLFF.

This clonotype was seen a few times. V and J are TRBV4-1 and TRBJ2-4; no firm D call. Trimming cost V 1 base and J 5 bases, with 18 bases left between them. The V gene's germline CDR1 is MGHRA and CDR2 YSYEKL. The CDR3 consists of 17 residues. This CDR3 reads CASSQVAGRLWENIQYF. As DNA, the CDR3 is TGCGCCAGCAGCCAAGTAGCTGGCAGGCTCTGGGAAAACATTCAGTACTTC.

The chain carries TRBV4-1 and TRBJ2-1, with D perhaps matching TRBD2 (5 bases). CDR1 MGHRA and CDR2 YSYEKL come from the germline V gene. Trimming cost V 4 bases and J 7 bases, with 17 bases left between them. There are 15 residues in the CDR3. The CDR3 DNA sequence: TGCGCCAGCAGCCCATCTAGCCTTGGATCGAATGAGCAGTTCTTC. As protein: CASSPSSLGSNEQFF.

The chain combines TRBV27 with TRBJ2-1, with 15 bases identical to TRBD2. Per the germline V gene, CDR1 is MNHEY and CDR2 is SMNVEV (reference sequence). The junction had 6 bases not matched to a gene; V was cut back by 0 bases and J by 6 bases. This CDR3 is built from 18 residues. The CDR3 sequence: CASSLSIGGLAGGNEQFF. CDR3 nucleotides: TGTGCCAGCAGTTTATCTATCGGGGGACTAGCGGGAGGCAATGAGCAGTTCTTC.

The gene calls are TRBV12-3 or TRBV12-4 and TRBJ2-1, with TRBD2 identical over 9 bases. With 3 bases clipped from V and 12 bases from J, the junction kept 12 bases outside the gene matches. The CDR3 has 15 residues. The CDR3 DNA reads as TGTGCCAGCAGTTTGGCGGCGGGAGGGCCCCTCGGGCAGTTCTTC. Protein: CASSLAAGGPLGQFF.

The DNA of the CDR3 is TGCAGTGCTAGAGCCCGGGGTATAGCCCGTGCCCTAGGGCAGTTCTTC. Translation: CSARARGIARALGQFF. The chain recombines TRBV20-1 with TRBJ2-1; the D gene is possibly TRBD2 (5 bases). CDR3 length equals 16 residues. Germline V CDR1 and CDR2: DFQATT, SNEGSKA (reference sequence). V lost 1 base and J lost 12, with 25 bases in between.

This chain uses TRBV29-1 with TRBJ2-5, with D maybe TRBD1 (5 bases). V gave up 1 base and J gave up 4 bases, with 19 bases separating them. Germline assignment: CDR1 SQVTM and CDR2 ANQGSEA. The CDR3 runs to 16 residues. Here the CDR3 reads CSVEGHIQGGIETQYF. Written as DNA, the CDR3 is TGCAGCGTTGAAGGCCACATCCAGGGTGGGATAGAGACCCAGTACTTC.

The V and J genes are TRBV7-2 and TRBJ1-1, with a weak D call TRBD1 (5 bases). V gave up 1 base and J gave up 1 base, with 7 bases separating them. The CDR3 has 14 amino acids. The germline V gene has CDR1 SGHTA and CDR2 FQGNSA. The CDR3 protein is CASSLGGENTEAFF. CDR3 nucleotides: TGTGCCAGCAGCTTAGGGGGCGAGAACACTGAAGCTTTCTTT.